A selection of T cell receptor beta chains follows, all from one sample in a study of beta chain features in type 1 diabetes. Data came from immunoSEQ multiplex PCR; TCRdb stores just in-frame clones and leaves some out. The sample gives about 52,000 clones, around 40% of which show up once; 1.4% to 1.5% is in the top ten. The sequenced sample consisted of Tregs from blood. The receptors here all came from a young man with type 1 diabetes. Both conserved end residues are part of each CDR3. D genes are given only for firm matches. Only part of the rows carry a size: once, few, many, or a class if the clone is expanded.

v_gene: TRBV19; d_gene: TRBD1; j_gene: TRBJ2-2; abundance: -; CDR3aa: CASSDRARRTGELFF; CDR3nt: TGTGCCAGTAGTGACAGGGCCCGCAGGACCGGGGAGCTGTTTTTT
v_gene: TRBV21-1; d_gene: -; j_gene: TRBJ1-2; abundance: -; CDR3aa: CARDRGFGTKDGYTF; CDR3nt: TGTGCCCGAGACAGGGGGTTCGGTACTAAGGATGGCTACACCTTC
v_gene: TRBV5-5; d_gene: -; j_gene: TRBJ2-7; abundance: -; CDR3aa: CASSLALSSYEQYF; CDR3nt: TGTGCCAGCAGCTTGGCTCTTAGCAGCTACGAGCAGTACTTC
v_gene: TRBV5-1; d_gene: TRBD2; j_gene: TRBJ2-3; abundance: -; CDR3aa: CASSPGTSGASTDTQYF; CDR3nt: TGCGCCAGCAGCCCTGGGACTAGCGGAGCTAGCACAGATACGCAGTATTTT
v_gene: TRBV29-1; d_gene: TRBD1; j_gene: TRBJ2-1; abundance: few; CDR3aa: CSVPGTGTNEQFF; CDR3nt: TGCAGCGTTCCCGGGACAGGGACGAATGAGCAGTTCTTC
v_gene: TRBV18; d_gene: TRBD1; j_gene: TRBJ2-6; abundance: -; CDR3aa: CASSPRTGNSGANVPTF; CDR3nt: TGTGCCAGCTCACCACGGACAGGGAACTCTGGGGCCAACGTCCCGACTTTC
v_gene: TRBV7-9; d_gene: -; j_gene: TRBJ2-2; abundance: -; CDR3aa: CASSTWGRVATGELFF; CDR3nt: TGTGCCAGCAGCACTTGGGGCAGGGTGGCCACCGGGGAGCTGTTTTTT
v_gene: TRBV5-6; d_gene: TRBD2; j_gene: TRBJ2-1; abundance: -; CDR3aa: CASSSGGGSYNEQFF; CDR3nt: TGTGCCAGCAGCTCGGGCGGGGGCTCCTACAATGAGCAGTTCTTC
v_gene: TRBV30; d_gene: -; j_gene: TRBJ1-3; abundance: -; CDR3aa: CAWSVQSGNTIYF; CDR3nt: TGTGCCTGGAGTGTACAATCAGGAAACACCATATATTTT
v_gene: TRBV7-7; d_gene: -; j_gene: TRBJ1-5; abundance: few; CDR3aa: CASSLDRNQPQHF; CDR3nt: TGTGCCAGCAGCTTAGACAGAAATCAGCCCCAGCATTTT
v_gene: TRBV6-1; d_gene: TRBD2; j_gene: TRBJ2-1; abundance: -; CDR3aa: CASSGLAGGNNEQFF; CDR3nt: TGTGCCAGCAGTGGACTAGCGGGAGGGAACAATGAGCAGTTCTTC